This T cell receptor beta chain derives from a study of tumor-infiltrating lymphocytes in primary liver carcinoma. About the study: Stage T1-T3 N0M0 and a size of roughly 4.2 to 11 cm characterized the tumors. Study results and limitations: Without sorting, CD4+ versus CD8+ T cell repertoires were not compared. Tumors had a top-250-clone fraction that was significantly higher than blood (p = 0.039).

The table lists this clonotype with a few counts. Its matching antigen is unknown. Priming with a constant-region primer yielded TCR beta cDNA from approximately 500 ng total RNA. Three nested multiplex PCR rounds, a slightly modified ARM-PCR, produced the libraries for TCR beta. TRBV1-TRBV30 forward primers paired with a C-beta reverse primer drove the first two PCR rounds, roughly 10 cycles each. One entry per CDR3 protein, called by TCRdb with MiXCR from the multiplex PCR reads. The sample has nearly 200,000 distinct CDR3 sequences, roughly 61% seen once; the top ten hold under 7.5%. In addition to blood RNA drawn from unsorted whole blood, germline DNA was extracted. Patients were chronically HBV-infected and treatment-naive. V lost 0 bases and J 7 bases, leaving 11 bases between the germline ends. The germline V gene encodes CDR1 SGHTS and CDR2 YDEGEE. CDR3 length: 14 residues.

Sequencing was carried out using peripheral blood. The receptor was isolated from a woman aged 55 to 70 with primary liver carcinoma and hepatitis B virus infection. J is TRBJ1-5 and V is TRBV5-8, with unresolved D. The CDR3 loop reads CASSLERSPQPQHF. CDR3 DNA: TGTGCCAGCAGCTTGGAGAGGTCCCCACAGCCCCAGCATTTT.